These T cell receptor beta chains were read from a single sample in a study of blood T cell repertoires in COVID-19. Repertoires were generated with immunoSEQ multiplex PCR, while TCRdb's copy carries only in-frame clones and drops some. Among 200,000 to 250,000 clones listed, around 90% were seen once. The sample taken for sequencing was PBMCs or T cells enriched from blood (not recorded which). Receptors were obtained from a young man who had recovered from COVID-19. CDR3s include the opening cysteine and the closing phenylalanine or tryptophan. Fields, in order: J gene, V gene, D gene, clone size, CDR3 DNA, CDR3 protein. D genes are given only for firm matches. Rows give clone size only sometimes, using once, few, many, or a class for an expanded clone.

>TRBJ1-2|TRBV27|.|.
TGTGCCAGCAGTTTAGTGGGGGGATTGTATGGCTACACCTTC
CASSLVGGLYGYTF
>TRBJ2-6|TRBV5-1|.|.
TGCGCCAGCAGCCCCACACCAGGGTCTGGGGCCAACGTCCTGACTTTC
CASSPTPGSGANVLTF
>TRBJ1-5|TRBV30|TRBD1|.
TGTGCCTGGAGCCCCGACAGGGGGGATCAGCCCCAGCATTTT
CAWSPDRGDQPQHF
>TRBJ2-1|TRBV19|TRBD2|.
TGTGCCAGTAGTACCGTAGCGGGAGGCTACAATGAGCAGTTCTTC
CASSTVAGGYNEQFF
>TRBJ2-7|TRBV7-9|TRBD1|once
TGTGCCAGCAGCTCCAGCACAGGGGTTCTTGTCTACGAGCAGTACTTC
CASSSSTGVLVYEQYF
>TRBJ2-7|TRBV28|.|.
TGTGCCAGCTCCCTGGGGAGGGAGCAGTACTTC
CASSLGREQYF
>TRBJ1-6|TRBV3-1/TRBV3-2|TRBD1|few
TGTGCCAGCAGCCAAGAACAGGGGAGGTCCCTCCACTTT
CASSQEQGRSLHF
>TRBJ1-4|TRBV4-2|TRBD1|.
TGTGCCAGCAGCCAATTCCCGACAGGGGTAGGAGAAAAACTGTTTTTT
CASSQFPTGVGEKLFF
>TRBJ2-7|TRBV3-1/TRBV3-2|.|.
TGTGCCAGCAGCCAAGGGGAGGTCTACGAGCAGTACTTC
CASSQGEVYEQYF
>TRBJ1-5|TRBV18|.|few
TGTGCCAGCTCACCAAGGAGGCACGATAGCAATCAGCCCCAGCATTTT
CASSPRRHDSNQPQHF
>TRBJ2-5|TRBV27|TRBD2|once
TGTGCCAGCAGTTTAAGGGTGGGCGGAGCGGGGGCCATGTACCAAGAGACCCAGTACTTC
CASSLRVGGAGAMYQETQYF
>TRBJ1-2|TRBV19|.|.
TGTGCCAGTAGCAAGGGAGGGGTAGGAGCCTATGGCTACACCTTC
CASSKGGVGAYGYTF
>TRBJ2-7|TRBV7-2|.|.
TGTGCCAGCAGCTTAGCTCGCGGGACGGGCGAGCAGTACTTC
CASSLARGTGEQYF